The source of this TCR beta chain is a study of T cells in localized non-small cell lung cancer. The CDR3 is 14 residues long. Trimming stripped 5 bases from V and 8 bases from J, with 19 bases between. Germline CDR1 and CDR2: SGHRS and YFSETQ. Neighbouring lung, lacking atypia, was collected no less than 2 cm away from the tumor margin. Generated by immunoSEQ multiplex PCR, the TCRdb table keeps only in-frame clones and is missing some. Altogether about 1,600 clones are present, approximately 30% being singletons, with the ten largest covering around 13%. This rearrangement joins TRBV5-1 to TRBJ1-1; TRBD1 might be the D (6 bases). The sequencing here drew on normal lung tissue next to the tumor, taken before any cancer treatment. This TCR derives from a male donor aged 60 or over with stage II squamous cell lung carcinoma. The CDR3 loop reads CASRVGEGVAEAFF. The DNA of the CDR3 is TGCGCCAGCAGGGTTGGAGAGGGGGTCGCAGAAGCTTTCTTT.